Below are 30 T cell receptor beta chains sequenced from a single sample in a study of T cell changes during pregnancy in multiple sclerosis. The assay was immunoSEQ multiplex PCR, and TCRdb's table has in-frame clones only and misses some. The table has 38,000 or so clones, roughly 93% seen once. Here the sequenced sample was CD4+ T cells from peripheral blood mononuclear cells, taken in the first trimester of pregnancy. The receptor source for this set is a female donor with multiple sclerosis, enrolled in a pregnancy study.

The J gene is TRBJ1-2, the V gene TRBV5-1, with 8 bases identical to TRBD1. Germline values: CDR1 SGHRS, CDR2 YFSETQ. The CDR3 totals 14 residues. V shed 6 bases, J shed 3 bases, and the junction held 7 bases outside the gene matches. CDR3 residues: CASTRTGKDYGYTF. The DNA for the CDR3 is TGCGCCAGCACTCGGACAGGGAAGGACTATGGCTACACCTTC.

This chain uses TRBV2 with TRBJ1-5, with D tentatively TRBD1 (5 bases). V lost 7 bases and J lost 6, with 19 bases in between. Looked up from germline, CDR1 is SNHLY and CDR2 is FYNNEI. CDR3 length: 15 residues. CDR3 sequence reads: CASTPARGVGQPQHF. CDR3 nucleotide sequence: TGTGCCAGCACCCCGGCCCGGGGGGTTGGTCAGCCCCAGCATTTT.

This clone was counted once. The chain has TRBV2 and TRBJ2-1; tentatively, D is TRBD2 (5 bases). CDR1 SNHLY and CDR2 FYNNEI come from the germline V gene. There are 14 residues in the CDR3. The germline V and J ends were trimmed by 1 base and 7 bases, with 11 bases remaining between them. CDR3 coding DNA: TGTGCCAGCAGTGAAGTGGACGGGAATAATGAGCAGTTCTTC. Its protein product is CASSEVDGNNEQFF.

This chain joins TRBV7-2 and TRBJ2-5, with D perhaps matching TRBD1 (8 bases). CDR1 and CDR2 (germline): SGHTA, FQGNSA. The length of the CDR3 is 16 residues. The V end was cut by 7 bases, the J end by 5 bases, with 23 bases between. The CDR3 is CASTTPSGQGGETQYF. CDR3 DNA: TGTGCCAGCACCACCCCGTCCGGACAGGGAGGGGAGACCCAGTACTTC.

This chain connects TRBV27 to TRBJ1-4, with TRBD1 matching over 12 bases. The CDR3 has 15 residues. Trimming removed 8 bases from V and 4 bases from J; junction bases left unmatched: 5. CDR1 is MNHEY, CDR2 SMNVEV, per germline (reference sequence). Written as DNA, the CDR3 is TGTGCCAGCCGGGACAGGGGGCGCGGTAATGAAAAACTGTTTTTT. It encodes CASRDRGRGNEKLFF. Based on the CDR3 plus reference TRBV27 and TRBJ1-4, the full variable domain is EAQVTQNPRYLITVTGKKLTVTCSQNMNHEYMSWYRQDPGLGLRQIYYSMNVEVTDKGDVPEGYKVSRKEKRNFPLILESPSPNQTSLYFCASRDRGRGNEKLFFGSGTQLSVL.

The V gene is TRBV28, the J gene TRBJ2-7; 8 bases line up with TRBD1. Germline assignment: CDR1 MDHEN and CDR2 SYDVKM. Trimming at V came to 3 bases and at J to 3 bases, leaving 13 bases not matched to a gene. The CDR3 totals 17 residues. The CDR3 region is CASSFPTRTGSYYEQYF. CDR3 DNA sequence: TGTGCCAGCAGTTTTCCTACCCGGACAGGGTCCTACTACGAGCAGTACTTC.

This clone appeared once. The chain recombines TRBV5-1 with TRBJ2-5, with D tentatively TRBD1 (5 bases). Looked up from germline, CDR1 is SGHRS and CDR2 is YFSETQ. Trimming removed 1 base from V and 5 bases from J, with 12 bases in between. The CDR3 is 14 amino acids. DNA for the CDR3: TGCGCCAGCAGCTTGTTCCAGGGATCGGAGACCCAGTACTTC. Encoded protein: CASSLFQGSETQYF.

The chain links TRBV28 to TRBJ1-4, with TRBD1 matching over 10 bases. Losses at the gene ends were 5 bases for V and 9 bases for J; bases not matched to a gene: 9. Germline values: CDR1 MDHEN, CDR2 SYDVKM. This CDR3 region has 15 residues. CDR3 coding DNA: TGTGCCAGCAGTCCCTCCGGGACAGGGGTCCAAAAACTGTTTTTT. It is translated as CASSPSGTGVQKLFF.

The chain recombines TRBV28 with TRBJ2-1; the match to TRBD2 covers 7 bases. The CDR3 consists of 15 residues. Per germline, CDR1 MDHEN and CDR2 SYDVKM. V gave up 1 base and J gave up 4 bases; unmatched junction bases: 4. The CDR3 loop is CASSLFGGSYNEQFF. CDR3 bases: TGTGCCAGCAGTTTATTCGGGGGGAGTTACAATGAGCAGTTCTTC. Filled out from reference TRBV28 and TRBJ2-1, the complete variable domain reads DVKVTQSSRYLVKRTGEKVFLECVQDMDHENMFWYRQDPGLGLRLIYFSYDVKMKEKGDIPEGYSVSREKKERFSLILESASTNQTSMYLCASSLFGGSYNEQFFGPGTRLTVL.

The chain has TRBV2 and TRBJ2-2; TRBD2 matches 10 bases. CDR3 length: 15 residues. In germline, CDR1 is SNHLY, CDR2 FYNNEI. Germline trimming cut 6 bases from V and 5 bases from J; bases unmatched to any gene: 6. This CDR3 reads CASRPGLARTGELFF. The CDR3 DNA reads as TGTGCCAGCAGGCCGGGACTAGCGAGAACCGGGGAGCTGTTTTTT.

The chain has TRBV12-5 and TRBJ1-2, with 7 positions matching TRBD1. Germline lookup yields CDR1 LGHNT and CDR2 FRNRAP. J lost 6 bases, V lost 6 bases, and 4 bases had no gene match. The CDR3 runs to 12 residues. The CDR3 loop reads CASGIRGNGYTF. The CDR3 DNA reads TGTGCTAGTGGCATCAGGGGGAATGGCTACACCTTC.

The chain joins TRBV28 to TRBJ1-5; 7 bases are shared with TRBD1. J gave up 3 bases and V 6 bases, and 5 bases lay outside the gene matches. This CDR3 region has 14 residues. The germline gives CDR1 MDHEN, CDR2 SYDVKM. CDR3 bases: TGTGCCAGCAGAGGGGGCGCCATCAATCAGCCCCAGCATTTT. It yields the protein CASRGGAINQPQHF. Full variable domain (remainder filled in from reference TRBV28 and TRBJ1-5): DVKVTQSSRYLVKRTGEKVFLECVQDMDHENMFWYRQDPGLGLRLIYFSYDVKMKEKGDIPEGYSVSREKKERFSLILESASTNQTSMYLCASRGGAINQPQHFGDGTRLSIL.

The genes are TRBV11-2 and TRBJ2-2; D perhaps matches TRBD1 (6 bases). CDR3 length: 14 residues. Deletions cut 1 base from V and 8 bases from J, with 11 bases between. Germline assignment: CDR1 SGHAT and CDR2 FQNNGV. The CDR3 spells CASSLVPGVGELFF. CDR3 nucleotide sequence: TGTGCCAGCAGCTTAGTGCCAGGGGTGGGGGAGCTGTTTTTT.

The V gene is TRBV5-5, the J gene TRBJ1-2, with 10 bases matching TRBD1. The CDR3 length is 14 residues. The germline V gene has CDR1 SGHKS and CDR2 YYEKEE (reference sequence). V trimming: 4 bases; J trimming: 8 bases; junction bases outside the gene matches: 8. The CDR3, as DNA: TGTGCCAGCAGCGCCCTGACAGGGGGCCGGGGCTACACCTTC. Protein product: CASSALTGGRGYTF.

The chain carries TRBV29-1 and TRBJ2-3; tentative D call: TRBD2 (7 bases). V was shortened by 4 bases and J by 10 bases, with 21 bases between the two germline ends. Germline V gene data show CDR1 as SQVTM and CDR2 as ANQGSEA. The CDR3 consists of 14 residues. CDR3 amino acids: CSVVGGRAREAQYF. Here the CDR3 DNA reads TGCAGCGTTGTCGGGGGCAGGGCCCGGGAGGCGCAGTATTTT.

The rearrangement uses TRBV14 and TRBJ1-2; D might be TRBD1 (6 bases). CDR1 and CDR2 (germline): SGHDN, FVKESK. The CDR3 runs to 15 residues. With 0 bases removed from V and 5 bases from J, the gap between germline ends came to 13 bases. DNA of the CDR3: TGTGCCAGCAGCCAAGAATCGAGGGGGGGGTATGGCTACACCTTC. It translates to CASSQESRGGYGYTF.

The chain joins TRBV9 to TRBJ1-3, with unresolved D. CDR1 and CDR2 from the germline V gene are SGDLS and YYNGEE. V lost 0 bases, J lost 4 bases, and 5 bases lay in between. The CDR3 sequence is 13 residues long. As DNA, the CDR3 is TGTGCCAGCAGCGTAGCAGGAGGAAACACCATATATTTT. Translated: CASSVAGGNTIYF.

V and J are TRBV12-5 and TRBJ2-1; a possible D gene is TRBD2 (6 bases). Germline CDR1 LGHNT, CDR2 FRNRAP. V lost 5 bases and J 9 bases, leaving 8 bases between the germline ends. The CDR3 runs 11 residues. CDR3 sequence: CASGRRGEQFF. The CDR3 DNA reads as TGTGCTAGTGGTCGGCGGGGTGAGCAGTTCTTC.

The CDR3 sequence is CASGNPGQATGELFF. DNA for the CDR3: TGTGCTAGTGGTAACCCTGGACAAGCGACCGGGGAGCTGTTTTTT. The rearrangement links TRBV12-5 to TRBJ2-2, with D possibly being TRBD1 (5 bases). The V end was cut by 5 bases, the J end by 5 bases, with 15 bases between. The V gene's germline CDR1 is LGHNT and CDR2 FRNRAP. The CDR3 is made up of 15 amino acids.

CDR3 nucleotide sequence: TGTGCCAGCGTAGCGGGAGGCGCGTACAATGAGCAGTTCTTC. It is translated as CASVAGGAYNEQFF. The chain combines TRBV28 with TRBJ2-1; 10 bases map to TRBD2. Looked up from germline, CDR1 is MDHEN and CDR2 is SYDVKM. J gave up 4 bases and V 8 bases, and 5 bases lay outside the gene matches. This CDR3 spans 14 amino acids.

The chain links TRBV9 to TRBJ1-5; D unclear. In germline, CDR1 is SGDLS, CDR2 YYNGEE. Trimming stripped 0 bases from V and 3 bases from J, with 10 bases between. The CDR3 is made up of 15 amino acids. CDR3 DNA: TGTGCCAGCAGCGTAGGTGGAGGGCTCAATCAGCCCCAGCATTTT. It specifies CASSVGGGLNQPQHF.

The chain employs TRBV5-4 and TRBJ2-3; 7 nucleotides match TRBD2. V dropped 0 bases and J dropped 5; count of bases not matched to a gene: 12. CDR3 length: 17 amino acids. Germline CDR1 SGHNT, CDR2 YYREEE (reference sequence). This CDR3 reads CASSLEVLAGARDTQYF. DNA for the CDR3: TGTGCCAGCAGCTTGGAGGTTCTTGCGGGAGCGAGAGATACGCAGTATTTT.

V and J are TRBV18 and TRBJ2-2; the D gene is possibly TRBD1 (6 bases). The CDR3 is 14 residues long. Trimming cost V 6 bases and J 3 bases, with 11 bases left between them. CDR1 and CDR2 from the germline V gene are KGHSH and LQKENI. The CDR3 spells CASSQKGDTGELFF. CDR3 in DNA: TGTGCCAGCTCTCAAAAGGGGGACACCGGGGAGCTGTTTTTT.

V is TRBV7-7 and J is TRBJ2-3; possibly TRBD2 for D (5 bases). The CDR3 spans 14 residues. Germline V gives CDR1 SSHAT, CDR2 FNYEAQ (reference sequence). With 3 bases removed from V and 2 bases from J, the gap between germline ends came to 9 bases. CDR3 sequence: CASSLSGNTDTQYF. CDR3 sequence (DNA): TGTGCCAGCAGCTTGTCCGGGAACACAGATACGCAGTATTTT.

This CDR3 is CASSTGTEPYEQYF. Here the CDR3 DNA reads TGTGCCAGCAGCACCGGGACAGAACCCTACGAGCAGTACTTC. The chain carries TRBV2 and TRBJ2-7; 7 positions match TRBD1. The CDR3 is 14 amino acids. J gave up 2 bases and V 6 bases, and 7 bases lay outside the gene matches. The V gene's germline CDR1 is SNHLY and CDR2 FYNNEI.

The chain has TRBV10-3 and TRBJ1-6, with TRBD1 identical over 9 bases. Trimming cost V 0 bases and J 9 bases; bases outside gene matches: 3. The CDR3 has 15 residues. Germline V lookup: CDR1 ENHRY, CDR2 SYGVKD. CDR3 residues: CAISESRQGGSPLHF. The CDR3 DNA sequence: TGTGCCATCAGTGAGTCCAGACAGGGGGGTTCACCCCTCCACTTT.

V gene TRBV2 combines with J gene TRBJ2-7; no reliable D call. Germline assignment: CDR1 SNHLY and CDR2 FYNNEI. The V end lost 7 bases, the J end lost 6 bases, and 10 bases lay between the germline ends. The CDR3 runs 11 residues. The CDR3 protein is CASTQAGEQYF. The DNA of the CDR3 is TGTGCCAGCACGCAGGCCGGCGAGCAGTACTTC. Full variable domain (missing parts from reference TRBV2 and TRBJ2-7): EPEVTQTPSHQVTQMGQEVILRCVPISNHLYFYWYRQILGQKVEFLVSFYNNEISEKSEIFDDQFSVERPDGSNFTLKIRSTKLEDSAMYFCASTQAGEQYFGPGTRLTVT.

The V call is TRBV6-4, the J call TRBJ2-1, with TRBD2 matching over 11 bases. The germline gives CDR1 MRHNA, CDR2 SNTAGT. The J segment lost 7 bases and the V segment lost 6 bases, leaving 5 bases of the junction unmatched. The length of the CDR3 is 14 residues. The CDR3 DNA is TGTGCCAGCAGCGTAGCGGGAGGGAGGAATGAGCAGTTCTTC. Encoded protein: CASSVAGGRNEQFF.

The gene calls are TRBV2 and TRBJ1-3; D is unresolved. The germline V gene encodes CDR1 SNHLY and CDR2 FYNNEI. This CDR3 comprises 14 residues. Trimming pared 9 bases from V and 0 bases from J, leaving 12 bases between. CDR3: CASRQSDSGNTIYF. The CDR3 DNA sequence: TGTGCCAGTCGACAATCGGACTCTGGAAACACCATATATTTT.

This CDR3 reads CASSLNPPGYEQYF. Written as DNA, the CDR3 is TGCGCCAGCAGCTTGAATCCCCCCGGCTACGAGCAGTACTTC. The chain carries TRBV5-1 and TRBJ2-7, with unresolved D. The ends were cut back, 1 base at V and 3 bases at J, with 11 bases in the middle. The V gene's germline CDR1 is SGHRS and CDR2 YFSETQ. This CDR3 region has 14 residues.